This paragraph covers one T cell receptor (beta chain) sequence. This record comes from a study of OX40 agonist ivuxolimab in advanced cancers. Systemic immunosuppression or a history of autoimmune disease excluded patients. Some clones are missing from TCRdb's copy, which holds only in-frame ones; the method was immunoSEQ multiplex PCR. Altogether approximately 88,000 clones are present, approximately 91% being singletons, with the ten largest covering approximately 0.3%. The specimen comprised CD4+ or CD8+ T cells sorted from blood, sampled in a trial of the OX40 agonist ivuxolimab. The clonotype originates from an adult with an advanced solid tumor such as melanoma, head and neck, liver or kidney cancer.

The CDR3 region has the DNA TGTGCCAGCAGCATGGAGGGGTCCCTGGAGACCCAGTACTTC. This encodes CASSMEGSLETQYF. V and J are TRBV16 and TRBJ2-5, with D possibly matching TRBD2 (6 bases). Germline V gene lookup returns CDR1 KGHSY and CDR2 FQNENV. Trimming pared 5 bases from V and 5 bases from J, leaving 15 bases between. CDR3 length equals 14 residues. The variable domain in full, completed from reference TRBV16 and TRBJ2-5, reads GEEVAQTPKHLVRGEGQKAKLYCAPIKGHSYVFWYQQVLKNEFKFLISFQNENVFDETGMPKERFSAKCLPNSPCSLEIQATKLEDSAVYFCASSMEGSLETQYFGPGTRLLVL.